The sequence of this TCR beta chain was determined in a study of CD8 T cells in ankylosing spondylitis (dated by TCRdb to 2017 to 2019). Background for the entire study: The study profiled T cell receptor beta repertoires in healthy donors and ankylosing spondylitis patients to find disease-linked TCR variants. The full study cohort comprised 20 to 30 ankylosing spondylitis patients and 85 to 120 healthy donors. Peripheral blood samples were taken, and synovial fluid was additionally collected from ankylosing spondylitis patients. What the research found in general, with its limitations: The disease-linked clones were reported as significantly enriched in matched synovial fluid samples from ankylosing spondylitis patients. A CD8+ phenotype was shown by the disease-linked clones, which were found at relatively low frequencies in peripheral blood. Some motif variants were previously reported in synovial fluid and blood of reactive arthritis patients, suggesting common disease-initiation mechanisms. A TCR beta motif made up of fewer than 10 highly homologous amino acid variants appeared to be characteristic of blood from ankylosing spondylitis patients.

Many counts were recorded for this clonotype. Its cognate antigen has yet to be identified. No base qualities exist here, and no much larger clone lies one base off it. The listed sequencing device is Illumina HiSeq 2500. TCR beta libraries were prepared by quantitative 5'-RACE with molecular barcodes. For the original study's pipeline: A new computational method, built on a probabilistic model of VDJ rearrangement, was used to identify disease-linked TCR variants. TCRdb applied fastp at Q25 and MiXCR to the public reads, then kept only in-frame beta chains. All rows with the same CDR3 protein become a single entry with the most common DNA and genes. The V and J calls come from TCRdb's annotation, not from the publication. A total of 150,000 to 200,000 distinct CDR3 sequences appear in this sample, under 14% of them only once. 25% to 35% of the sample rests with the top ten. The germline V gene supplies CDR1 ENHRY and CDR2 SYGVKD. The CDR3 holds 12 amino acids from the cysteine to the phenylalanine. This entry keeps only the CDR3 DNA: 36 bases, framed from base 1. V is cut by 0 bases and J by 6 bases, and the space between the germline ends is 3 bases.

Material: blood, either unsorted or a sorted T cell fraction (not recorded which). The chain is encoded by TRBV10-3 joined to TRBJ2-1; a confident D gene designation cannot be given. This sequence was found in a male donor with ankylosing spondylitis or in good health (not recorded which). In nucleotides, the sequence is TGTGCCATCAGTGAGTCCAGCAATGAGCAGTTCTTC. This encodes CAISESSNEQFF.